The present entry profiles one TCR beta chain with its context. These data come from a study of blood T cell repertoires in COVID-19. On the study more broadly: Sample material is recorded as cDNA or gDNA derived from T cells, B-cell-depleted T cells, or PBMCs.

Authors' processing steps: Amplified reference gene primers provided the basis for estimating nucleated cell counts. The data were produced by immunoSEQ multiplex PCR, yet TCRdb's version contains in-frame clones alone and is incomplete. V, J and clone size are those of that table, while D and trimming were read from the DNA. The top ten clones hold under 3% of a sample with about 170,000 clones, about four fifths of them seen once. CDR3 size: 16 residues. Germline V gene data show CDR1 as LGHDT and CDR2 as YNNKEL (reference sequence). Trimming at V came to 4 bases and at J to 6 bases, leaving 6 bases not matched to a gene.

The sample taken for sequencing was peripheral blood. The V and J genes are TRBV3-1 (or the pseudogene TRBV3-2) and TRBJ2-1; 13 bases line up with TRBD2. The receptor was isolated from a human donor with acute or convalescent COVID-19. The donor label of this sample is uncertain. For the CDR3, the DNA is TGTGCCAGCAGCCCGACTAGCGGGGGGTATAGCAATGAGCAGTTCTTC. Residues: CASSPTSGGYSNEQFF.